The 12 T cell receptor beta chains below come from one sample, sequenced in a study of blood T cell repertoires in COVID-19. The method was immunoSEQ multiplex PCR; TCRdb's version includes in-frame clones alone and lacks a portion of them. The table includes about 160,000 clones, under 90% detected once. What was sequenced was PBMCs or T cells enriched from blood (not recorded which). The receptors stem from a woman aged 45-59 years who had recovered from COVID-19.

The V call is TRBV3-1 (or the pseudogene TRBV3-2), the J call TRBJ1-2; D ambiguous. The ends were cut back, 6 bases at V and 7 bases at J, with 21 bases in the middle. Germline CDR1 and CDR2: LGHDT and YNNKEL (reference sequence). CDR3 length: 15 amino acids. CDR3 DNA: TGTGCCAGCAGTCAACTCTACGGCGGGGATAGTGGCTACACCTTC. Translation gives CASSQLYGGDSGYTF.

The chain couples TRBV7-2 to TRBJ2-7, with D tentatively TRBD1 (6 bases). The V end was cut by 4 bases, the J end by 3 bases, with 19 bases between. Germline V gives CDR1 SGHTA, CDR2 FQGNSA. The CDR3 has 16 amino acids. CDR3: CASSYTTGPSGYEQYF. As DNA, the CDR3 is TGTGCCAGCAGCTATACTACAGGGCCCTCGGGCTACGAGCAGTACTTC.

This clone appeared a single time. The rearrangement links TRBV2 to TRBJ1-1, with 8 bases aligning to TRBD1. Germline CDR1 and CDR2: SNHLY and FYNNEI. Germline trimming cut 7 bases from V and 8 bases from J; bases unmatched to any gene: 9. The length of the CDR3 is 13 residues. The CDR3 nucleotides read TGTGCCAGCATGATGGGACAGGCCAGCGAAGCTTTCTTT. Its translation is CASMMGQASEAFF.

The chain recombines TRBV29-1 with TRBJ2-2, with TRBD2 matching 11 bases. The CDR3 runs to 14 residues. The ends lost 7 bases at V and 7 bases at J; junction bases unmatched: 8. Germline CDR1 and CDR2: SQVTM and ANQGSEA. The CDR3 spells CSAALAGGGGELFF. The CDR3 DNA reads TGCAGCGCTGCCCTAGCGGGAGGAGGCGGGGAGCTGTTTTTT.

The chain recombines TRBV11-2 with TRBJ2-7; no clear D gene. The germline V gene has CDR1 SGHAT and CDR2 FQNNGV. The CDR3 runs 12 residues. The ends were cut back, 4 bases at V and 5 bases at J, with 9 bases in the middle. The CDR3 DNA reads TGTGCCAGCAGCTCCCAGGCTCACGAGCAGTACTTC. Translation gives CASSSQAHEQYF.

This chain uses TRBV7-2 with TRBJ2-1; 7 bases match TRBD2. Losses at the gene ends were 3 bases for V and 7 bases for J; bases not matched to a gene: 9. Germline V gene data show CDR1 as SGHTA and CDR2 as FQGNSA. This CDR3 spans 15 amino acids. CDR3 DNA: TGTGCCAGCAGCTTCACTACGGGGGGAATAAATGAGCAGTTCTTC. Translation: CASSFTTGGINEQFF.

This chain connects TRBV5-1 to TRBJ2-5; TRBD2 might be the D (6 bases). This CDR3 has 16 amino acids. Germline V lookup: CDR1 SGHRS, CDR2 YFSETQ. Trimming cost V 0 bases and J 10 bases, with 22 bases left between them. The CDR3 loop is CASSLATYGAREFQYF. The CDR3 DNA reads TGCGCCAGCAGCTTGGCCACGTACGGGGCCCGGGAGTTCCAGTACTTC.

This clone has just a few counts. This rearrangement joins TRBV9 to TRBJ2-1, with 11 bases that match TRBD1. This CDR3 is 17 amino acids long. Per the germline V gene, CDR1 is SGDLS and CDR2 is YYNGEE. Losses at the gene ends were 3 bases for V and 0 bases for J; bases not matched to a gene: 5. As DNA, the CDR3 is TGTGCCAGCAGCGAAACGGACAGGGGGCCCTCCTACAATGAGCAGTTCTTC. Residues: CASSETDRGPSYNEQFF.

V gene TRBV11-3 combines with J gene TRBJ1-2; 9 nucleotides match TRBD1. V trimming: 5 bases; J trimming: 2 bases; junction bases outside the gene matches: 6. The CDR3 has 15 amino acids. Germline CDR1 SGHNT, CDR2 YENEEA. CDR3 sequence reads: CASSVTGQGNYGYTF. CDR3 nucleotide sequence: TGTGCCAGCAGCGTGACGGGACAGGGAAACTATGGCTACACCTTC.

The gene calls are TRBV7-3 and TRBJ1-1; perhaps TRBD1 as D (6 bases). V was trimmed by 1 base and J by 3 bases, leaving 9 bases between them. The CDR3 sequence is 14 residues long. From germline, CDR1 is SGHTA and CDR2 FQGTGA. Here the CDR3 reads CASSLRPGDTEAFF. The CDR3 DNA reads TGTGCCAGCAGCTTAAGGCCAGGGGACACTGAAGCTTTCTTT.

This chain's CDR3 is CASSLAAGGFLYEQYF. DNA of the CDR3: TGCGCCAGCAGCTTGGCGGCAGGGGGCTTTTTATACGAGCAGTACTTC. The chain carries TRBV5-1 and TRBJ2-7; 8 bases map to TRBD1. J gave up 4 bases and V 0 bases, and 9 bases lay outside the gene matches. CDR3 length: 16 amino acids. CDR1 and CDR2 from the germline V gene are SGHRS and YFSETQ.

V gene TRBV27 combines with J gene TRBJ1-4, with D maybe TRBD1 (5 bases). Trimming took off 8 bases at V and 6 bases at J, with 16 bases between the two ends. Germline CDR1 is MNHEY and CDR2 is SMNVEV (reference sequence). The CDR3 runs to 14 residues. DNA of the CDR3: TGTGCCAGCGGCTATTTGATAGGGGATGAAAAACTGTTTTTT. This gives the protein CASGYLIGDEKLFF. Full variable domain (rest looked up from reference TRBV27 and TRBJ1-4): EAQVTQNPRYLITVTGKKLTVTCSQNMNHEYMSWYRQDPGLGLRQIYYSMNVEVTDKGDVPEGYKVSRKEKRNFPLILESPSPNQTSLYFCASGYLIGDEKLFFGSGTQLSVL.